These 18 T cell receptor beta chains were sequenced from one sample in a study of blood T cell repertoires in COVID-19. Sequencing was performed with immunoSEQ multiplex PCR; in TCRdb, only in-frame clones are kept and a portion is missing. The sample yields about 240,000 clones, approximately 91% seen once. What was sequenced was peripheral blood. The source of these receptors is a woman between 25 and 40 years old with acute or convalescent COVID-19.

Comment on this clone: At one end, the junction sequence differs from germline, possibly due to a read error. This sequence joins TRBV7-7 and TRBJ2-1, with TRBD2 identical over 7 bases. The germline gives CDR1 SSHAT, CDR2 FNYEAQ (reference sequence). The CDR3 has 14 residues. The CDR3 DNA sequence: TGTGCTAGCAGCTCCGGGGGAGGGAGCAATGAGCAGTTCTTC. It translates to CASSSGGGSNEQFF.

The chain is built from TRBV4-3 and TRBJ2-3; TRBD2 is a possible D gene (6 bases). V was pared by 1 base and J by 2 bases, with 10 bases between. Germline V lookup: CDR1 LGHNA, CDR2 YSLEER. This CDR3 region has 15 residues. In DNA form, the CDR3 reads TGCGCCAGCAGCCAAGCGGGAGCCTCCACAGATACGCAGTATTTT. It yields the protein CASSQAGASTDTQYF.

This sequence joins TRBV25-1 and TRBJ1-4; D remains ambiguous. The CDR3 has 18 residues. Germline V gene data show CDR1 as MGHDK and CDR2 as SYGVNS. V lost 1 base, J lost 7 bases, and 22 bases lay in between. CDR3 loop: CASSESQARDWSSEKLFF. CDR3 bases: TGTGCCAGCAGTGAATCCCAGGCCAGAGATTGGTCAAGTGAAAAACTGTTTTTT.

The chain uses TRBV12-3 or TRBV12-4 and TRBJ1-2; the D gene is possibly TRBD1 (6 bases). The CDR3 sequence is 11 residues long. V dropped 6 bases and J dropped 4 bases, with 6 bases sitting between them. CDR3 in amino acids: CASRQGYGYTF. The CDR3 DNA follows: TGTGCCAGCAGACAGGGCTATGGCTACACCTTC.

This sequence joins TRBV7-2 and TRBJ1-4; TRBD1 matches at 8 bases. This CDR3 region has 15 residues. The V segment lost 6 bases and the J segment 7 bases; nucleotides outside the gene matches: 10. CDR1 SGHTA and CDR2 FQGNSA come from the germline V gene. The DNA for the CDR3 is TGTGCCAGCAGTCCCAACAGGGGGATAGGTGAAAAACTGTTTTTT. Protein sequence: CASSPNRGIGEKLFF.

V gene TRBV6-5 combines with J gene TRBJ1-5; TRBD1 aligns across 7 bases. After removal of 5 bases from V and 13 bases from J, the junction contained 5 bases not matched to a gene. The CDR3 has 11 residues. Germline CDR1 is MNHEY and CDR2 is SVGAGI. The CDR3 DNA is TGTGCCAGCAGTAGGGACAGCCAGCAGCATTTT. Translating gives CASSRDSQQHF.

The count of this clone is one. V is TRBV30 and J is TRBJ2-7, with D unclear. The germline CDR1 and CDR2 sequences are GTSNPN and SVGIG (reference sequence). V was cut by 3 bases and J by 1 base, with 10 bases left in between. The CDR3 runs to 13 residues. The CDR3 protein is CAWRAELSYEQYF. The CDR3 region has the DNA TGTGCCTGGAGAGCCGAATTGTCCTACGAGCAGTACTTC.

The chain carries TRBV5-1 and TRBJ2-1; 7 nucleotides line up with TRBD1. CDR3 length: 15 residues. Germline trimming cut 1 base from V and 8 bases from J; bases unmatched to any gene: 9. Germline V gene lookup returns CDR1 SGHRS and CDR2 YFSETQ. The chain's CDR3 is CASSLLGGAGYEQFF. DNA of the CDR3: TGCGCCAGCAGCTTGCTAGGGGGCGCTGGGTATGAGCAGTTCTTC.

V is TRBV11-3 and J is TRBJ1-1; D perhaps matches TRBD1 (6 bases). Trimming removed 5 bases from V and 0 bases from J, with 10 bases in between. From germline, CDR1 is SGHNT and CDR2 YENEEA. The CDR3 has 14 amino acids. The CDR3 DNA reads as TGTGCCAGCAGCGGAGGACAGTTGAACACTGAAGCTTTCTTT. Protein product: CASSGGQLNTEAFF.

The genes are TRBV10-2 and TRBJ2-1, with 14 bases matching TRBD2. Germline CDR1 and CDR2: WSHSY and SAAADI. With 6 bases clipped from V and 15 bases from J, the junction kept 10 bases outside the gene matches. CDR3 length: 14 residues. CDR3 residues: CASRLGLAGEPRFF. The DNA for the CDR3 is TGCGCCAGCAGGTTGGGACTAGCGGGAGAGCCGCGGTTCTTC.

The chain has TRBV6-2 or TRBV6-3 and TRBJ2-3, with 13 bases identical to TRBD2. V lost 5 bases and J lost 5; bases outside the gene matches: 10. The length of the CDR3 is 17 residues. Germline V gene sequence: CDR1 MNHEY, CDR2 SVGEGT. The CDR3 region is CASSTVTSGRAVDTQYF. DNA of the CDR3: TGTGCCAGCAGTACGGTTACTAGCGGGAGGGCCGTAGATACGCAGTATTTT.

The chain carries TRBV10-1 and TRBJ2-2; possible D gene TRBD1, 5 bases. The V end was cut by 0 bases, the J end by 3 bases, with 8 bases between. Germline assignment: CDR1 WNHNN and CDR2 SYGVQD (reference sequence). CDR3 length: 15 amino acids. The CDR3 DNA reads as TGCGCCAGCAGTGAGTCCGCAGGGTACACCGGGGAGCTGTTTTTT. Protein product: CASSESAGYTGELFF.

The V and J genes are TRBV11-1 and TRBJ2-7, with 8 nucleotides matching TRBD2. CDR3 length: 14 amino acids. Losses at the gene ends were 6 bases for V and 5 bases for J; bases not matched to a gene: 9. Germline-derived CDR1 and CDR2 are SGHAT and FQDESV (reference sequence). The CDR3 nucleotides are TGTGCCAGCAGTCAAGGACTAGCCCTCAACGAGCAGTACTTC. This translates into CASSQGLALNEQYF.

This chain links TRBV11-1 with TRBJ2-1; 7 bases agree with TRBD2. Unmatched junction bases numbered 9, after V lost 1 base and J lost 9 bases. Germline CDR1 SGHAT, CDR2 FQDESV (reference sequence). CDR3 length: 15 residues. As DNA, the CDR3 is TGTGCCAGCAGCTTAGTCGGCCTAGCGGAGGGTGAGCAGTTCTTC. It codes for CASSLVGLAEGEQFF.

The chain has TRBV4-3 and TRBJ2-3; D is undetermined. CDR1 is LGHNA, CDR2 YSLEER, per germline. This CDR3 has 18 amino acids. V lost 0 bases to trimming and J lost 0 bases, with 16 bases between them. The CDR3 reads CASSQDLKKPSSTDTQYF. The DNA for the CDR3 is TGCGCCAGCAGCCAAGATTTGAAAAAGCCGTCTAGCACAGATACGCAGTATTTT.

The chain combines TRBV24-1 with TRBJ2-1; no clear D gene. The CDR3 is 11 amino acids. CDR1 and CDR2 (germline): KGHDR, SFDVKD. V was cut by 5 bases and J by 8 bases, with 6 bases left in between. The CDR3 spells CATSVLYEQFF. As DNA, the CDR3 is TGTGCCACCAGTGTTCTTTATGAGCAGTTCTTC.

For this clone: An end of the junction differs from the germline gene, which may be a read error. The V call is TRBV7-7, the J call TRBJ1-6, with D uncertain. Germline V gene sequence: CDR1 SSHAT, CDR2 FNYEAQ (reference sequence). The CDR3 is 17 residues long. CDR3 protein: CASSLAREGLQNSPLHF. CDR3 bases: TGTGCTAGCAGCTTAGCGCGAGAGGGTCTCCAGAATTCACCCCTCCACTTT.

This chain connects TRBV19 to TRBJ1-2; TRBD1 matches at 7 bases. V lost 6 bases, J lost 8 bases, and 15 bases stayed unmatched. The CDR3 consists of 15 residues. Germline CDR1 is LNHDA and CDR2 is SQIVND (reference sequence). This chain's CDR3 is CASSDKVAGGRGYTF. The CDR3 DNA is TGTGCCAGTAGCGATAAGGTGGCAGGGGGAAGAGGCTACACCTTC.